This T cell receptor beta chain was captured by sequencing in a study of shared clonotypes between healthy human individuals. The study's findings and limits: Naive CD4 clonotype sharing across a handful of donors was about 5.3%.

On this clone itself: The antigen is not known.

Genomic DNA from each subset was divided evenly over several immunoSEQ plates. Measured with immunoSEQ multiplex PCR; TCRdb has only the in-frame clones, and not every one. The sample consists of some 240,000 clones, 65% of them appearing once. V lost 5 bases and J 6 bases, leaving 16 bases between the germline ends. The germline V gene encodes CDR1 MNHEY and CDR2 SMNVEV (reference sequence). The CDR3 covers 14 residues. The specimen sequenced was memory CD4+ T cells sorted from blood. Noted subset: CD45RA-negative fraction. The chain recombines TRBV27 with TRBJ1-2, with D possibly matching TRBD1 (6 bases). This clonotype originated in a young man in good health. The CDR3 DNA sequence: TGTGCCAGCAGTCGTAGGCCAGGGGTAGATGGCTACACCTTC. It encodes CASSRRPGVDGYTF.